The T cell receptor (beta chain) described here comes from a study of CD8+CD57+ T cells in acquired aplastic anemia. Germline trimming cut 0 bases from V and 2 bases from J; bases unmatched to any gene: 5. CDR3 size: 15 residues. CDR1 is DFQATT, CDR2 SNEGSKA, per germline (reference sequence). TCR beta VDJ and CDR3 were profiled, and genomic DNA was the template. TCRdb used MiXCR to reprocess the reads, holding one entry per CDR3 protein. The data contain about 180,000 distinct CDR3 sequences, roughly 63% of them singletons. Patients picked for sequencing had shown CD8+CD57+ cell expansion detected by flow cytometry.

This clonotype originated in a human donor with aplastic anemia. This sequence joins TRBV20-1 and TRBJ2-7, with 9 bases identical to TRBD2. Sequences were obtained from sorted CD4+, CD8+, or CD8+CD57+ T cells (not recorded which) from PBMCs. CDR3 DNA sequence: TGCAGTGCTAGAGATCACACTAGCGGGCCCTACGAGCAGTACTTC. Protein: CSARDHTSGPYEQYF.